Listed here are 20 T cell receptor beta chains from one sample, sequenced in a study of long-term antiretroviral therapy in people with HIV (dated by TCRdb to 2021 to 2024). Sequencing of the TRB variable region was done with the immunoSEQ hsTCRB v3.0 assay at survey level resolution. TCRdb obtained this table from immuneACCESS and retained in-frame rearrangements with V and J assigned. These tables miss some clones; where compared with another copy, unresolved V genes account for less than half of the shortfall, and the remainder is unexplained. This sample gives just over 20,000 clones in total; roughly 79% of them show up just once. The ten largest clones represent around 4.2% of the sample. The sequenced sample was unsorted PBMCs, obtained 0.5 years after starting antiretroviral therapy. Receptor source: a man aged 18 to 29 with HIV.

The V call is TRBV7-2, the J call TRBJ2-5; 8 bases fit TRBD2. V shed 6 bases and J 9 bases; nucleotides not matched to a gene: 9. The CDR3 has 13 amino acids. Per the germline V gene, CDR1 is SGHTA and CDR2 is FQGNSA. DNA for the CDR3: TGTGCCAGCAGTGACCTTAGCGGGATGGCCCAGTACTTC. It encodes CASSDLSGMAQYF.

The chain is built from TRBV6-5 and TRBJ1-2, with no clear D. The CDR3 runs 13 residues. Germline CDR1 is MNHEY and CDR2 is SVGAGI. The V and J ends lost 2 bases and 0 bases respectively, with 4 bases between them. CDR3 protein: CASSYGANYGYTF. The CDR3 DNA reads TGTGCCAGCAGTTACGGGGCTAACTATGGCTACACCTTC.

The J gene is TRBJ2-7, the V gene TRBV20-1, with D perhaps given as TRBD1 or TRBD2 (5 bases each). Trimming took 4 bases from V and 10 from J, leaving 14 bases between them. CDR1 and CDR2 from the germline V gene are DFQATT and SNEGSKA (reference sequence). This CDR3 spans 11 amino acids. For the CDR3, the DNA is TGCAGTGCTATTCATGTTGGGGGACAGTACTTC. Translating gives CSAIHVGGQYF.

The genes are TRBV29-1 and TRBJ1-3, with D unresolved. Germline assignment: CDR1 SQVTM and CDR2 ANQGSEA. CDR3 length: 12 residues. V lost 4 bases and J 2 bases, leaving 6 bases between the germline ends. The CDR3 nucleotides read TGCAGCGTTGTGGGAACTGGAAACACCATATATTTT. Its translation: CSVVGTGNTIYF.

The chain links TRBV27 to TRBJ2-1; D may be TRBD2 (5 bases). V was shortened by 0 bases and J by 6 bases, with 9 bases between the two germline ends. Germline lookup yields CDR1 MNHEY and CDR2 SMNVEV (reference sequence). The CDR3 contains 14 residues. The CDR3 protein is CASSLSLAPNEQFF. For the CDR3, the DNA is TGTGCCAGCAGTTTATCATTAGCGCCCAATGAGCAGTTCTTC.

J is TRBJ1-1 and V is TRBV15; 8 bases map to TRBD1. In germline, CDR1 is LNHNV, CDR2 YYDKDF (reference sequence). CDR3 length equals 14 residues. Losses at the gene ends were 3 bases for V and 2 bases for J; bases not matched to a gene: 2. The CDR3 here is CATSSRGRNTEAFF. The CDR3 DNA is TGTGCCACCAGCAGCAGGGGGCGAAACACTGAAGCTTTCTTT.

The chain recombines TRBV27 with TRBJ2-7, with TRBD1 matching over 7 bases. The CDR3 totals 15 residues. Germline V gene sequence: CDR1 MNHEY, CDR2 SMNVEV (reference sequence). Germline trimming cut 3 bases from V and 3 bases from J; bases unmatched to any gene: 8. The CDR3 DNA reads TGTGCCAGCAGTTTCTTTCGGGACAGCGGCTACGAGCAGTACTTC. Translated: CASSFFRDSGYEQYF.

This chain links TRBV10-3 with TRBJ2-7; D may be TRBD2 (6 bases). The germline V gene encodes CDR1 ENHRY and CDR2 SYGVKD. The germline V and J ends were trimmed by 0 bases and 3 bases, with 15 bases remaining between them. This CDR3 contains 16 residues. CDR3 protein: CAISESPTGTGYEQYF. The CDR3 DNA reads TGTGCCATCAGTGAGTCTCCCACCGGGACTGGCTACGAGCAGTACTTC.

CDR3 amino acids: CASSPGQGRNQPQHF. DNA of the CDR3: TGTGCCAGCAGCCCAGGACAGGGCCGAAATCAGCCCCAGCATTTT. The chain carries TRBV7-2 and TRBJ1-5; 8 bases are a match to TRBD1. Trimming cost V 5 bases and J 4 bases; bases outside gene matches: 7. The CDR3 contains 15 residues. Germline CDR1 reads SGHTA; CDR2 reads FQGNSA.

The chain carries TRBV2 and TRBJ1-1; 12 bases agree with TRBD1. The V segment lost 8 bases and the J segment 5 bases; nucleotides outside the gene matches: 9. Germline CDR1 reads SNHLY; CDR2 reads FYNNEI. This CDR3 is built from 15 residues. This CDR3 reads CASRRDRGRSTEAFF. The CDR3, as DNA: TGTGCCAGCCGCCGGGACAGGGGGCGTTCGACTGAAGCTTTCTTT. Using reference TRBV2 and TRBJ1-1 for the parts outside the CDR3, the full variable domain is EPEVTQTPSHQVTQMGQEVILRCVPISNHLYFYWYRQILGQKVEFLVSFYNNEISEKSEIFDDQFSVERPDGSNFTLKIRSTKLEDSAMYFCASRRDRGRSTEAFFGQGTRLTVV.

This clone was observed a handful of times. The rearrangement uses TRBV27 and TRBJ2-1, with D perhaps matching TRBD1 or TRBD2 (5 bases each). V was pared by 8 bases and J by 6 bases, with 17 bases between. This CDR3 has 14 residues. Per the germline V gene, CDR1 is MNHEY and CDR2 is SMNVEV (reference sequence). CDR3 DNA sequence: TGTGCCAGCTCCGGGACCGCCGATTTCAATGAGCAGTTCTTC. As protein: CASSGTADFNEQFF.

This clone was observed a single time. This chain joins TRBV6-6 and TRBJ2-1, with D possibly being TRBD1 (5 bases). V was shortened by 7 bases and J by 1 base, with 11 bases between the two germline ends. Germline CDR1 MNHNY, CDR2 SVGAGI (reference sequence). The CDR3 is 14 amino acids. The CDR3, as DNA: TGTGCCAGCACTGACAGACCTTCCTACAATGAGCAGTTCTTC. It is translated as CASTDRPSYNEQFF.

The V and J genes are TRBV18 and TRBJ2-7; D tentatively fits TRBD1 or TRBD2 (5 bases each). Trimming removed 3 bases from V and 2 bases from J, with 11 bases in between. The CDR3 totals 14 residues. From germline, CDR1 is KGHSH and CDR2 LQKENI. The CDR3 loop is CASSPGRHTYEQYF. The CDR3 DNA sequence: TGTGCCAGCTCACCGGGACGCCACACCTACGAGCAGTACTTC.

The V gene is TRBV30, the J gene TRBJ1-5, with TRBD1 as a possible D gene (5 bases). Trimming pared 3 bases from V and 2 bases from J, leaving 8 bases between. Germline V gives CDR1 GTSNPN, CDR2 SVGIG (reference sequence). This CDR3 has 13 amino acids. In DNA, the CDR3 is TGTGCCTGGAGGGGACCGGGCAATCAGCCCCAGCATTTT. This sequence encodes CAWRGPGNQPQHF.

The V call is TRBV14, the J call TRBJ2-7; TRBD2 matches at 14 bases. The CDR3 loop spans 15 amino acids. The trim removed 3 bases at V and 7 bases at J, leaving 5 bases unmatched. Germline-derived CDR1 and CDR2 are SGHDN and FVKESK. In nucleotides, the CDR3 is TGTGCCAGCAGCCAGGGACTAGCGGGAGTGGAAGAGCAGTACTTC. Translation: CASSQGLAGVEEQYF.

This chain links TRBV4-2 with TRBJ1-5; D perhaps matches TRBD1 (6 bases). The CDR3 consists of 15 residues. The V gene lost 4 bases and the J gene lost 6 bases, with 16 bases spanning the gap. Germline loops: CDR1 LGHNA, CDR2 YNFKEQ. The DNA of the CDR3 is TGTGCCAGCAGCCCTGAGTCGGGGGCTAGTCAGCCCCAGCATTTT. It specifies CASSPESGASQPQHF.

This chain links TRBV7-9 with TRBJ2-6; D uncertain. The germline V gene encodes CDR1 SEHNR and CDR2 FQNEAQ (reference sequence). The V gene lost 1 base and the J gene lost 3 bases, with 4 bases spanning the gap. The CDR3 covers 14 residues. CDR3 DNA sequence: TGTGCCAGCAGCTTAGATATTGGGGCCAACGTCCTGACTTTC. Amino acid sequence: CASSLDIGANVLTF.

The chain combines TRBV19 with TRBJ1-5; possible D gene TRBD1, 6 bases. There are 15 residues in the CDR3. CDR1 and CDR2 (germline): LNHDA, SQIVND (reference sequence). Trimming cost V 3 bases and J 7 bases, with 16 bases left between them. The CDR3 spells CASSMGDTGGQPQHF. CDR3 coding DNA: TGTGCCAGTAGTATGGGGGACACCGGTGGACAGCCCCAGCATTTT.

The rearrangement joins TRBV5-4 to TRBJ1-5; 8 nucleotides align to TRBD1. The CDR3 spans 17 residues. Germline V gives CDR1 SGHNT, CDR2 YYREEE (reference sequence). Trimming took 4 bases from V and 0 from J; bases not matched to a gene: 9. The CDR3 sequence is CASSLTGEGYSNQPQHF. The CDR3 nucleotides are TGTGCCAGCAGCCTGACAGGGGAGGGCTATAGCAATCAGCCCCAGCATTTT.

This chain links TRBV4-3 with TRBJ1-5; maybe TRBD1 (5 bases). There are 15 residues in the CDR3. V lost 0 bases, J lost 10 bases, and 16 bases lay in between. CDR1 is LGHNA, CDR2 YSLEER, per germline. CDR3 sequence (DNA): TGCGCCAGCAGCCAAGATAGGCAGGGCCCTTCTCCCCAGCATTTT. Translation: CASSQDRQGPSPQHF.